The text below deals with one T cell receptor beta chain. The antigen is unknown. Germline V gives CDR1 SGHRS, CDR2 YFSETQ. J was trimmed by 6 bases and V by 3 bases; bases with no gene match: 5. The CDR3 spans 15 residues. cDNA prepared by RNA extraction and subsequent reverse transcription served as the template for sequencing. Using immunoSEQ multiplex PCR, the repertoire was profiled, and TCRdb retains in-frame clones only, with some absent. This sample has 150,000 or so clones, with 87% found just once. The data are from a study of CD8+ T cells in alopecia areata. Findings and limits, study-wide: Elevated clonality characterized lesional scalp relative to normal scalp, particularly in alopecia totalis/universalis. Patients showed less clear TCR sequence sharing than mice, possibly partly because of HLA diversity.

The sequenced sample was CD8+ T cells sorted from blood, obtained at week 0. The clonotype originates from a human donor with alopecia areata. V and J are TRBV5-1 and TRBJ2-1; 11 nucleotides line up with TRBD1. The CDR3 reads CASSSGTGGSNEQFF. In nucleotides, the CDR3 is TGCGCCAGCAGCTCAGGGACAGGGGGAAGCAATGAGCAGTTCTTC.